This T cell receptor beta chain originates from a study of beta chain features in type 1 diabetes. Every bit of the isolated RNA underwent reverse transcription, so sequencing read expressed TCRB transcripts. Data came from immunoSEQ multiplex PCR; TCRdb stores just in-frame clones and leaves some out. The table lists roughly 450,000 clones, about 14% of them singletons. Concerning this clone itself: The antigen remains undetermined.

V lost 4 bases to trimming and J lost 11 bases; unmatched junction nucleotides: 13. The CDR3 loop spans 16 amino acids. CDR1 is ENHRY, CDR2 SYGVKD, per germline. Study results and caveats: cDNA-based reads could over-represent cells with high TCR expression.

The sequence was obtained from a man aged 30-40 years in good health. Sequencing was performed on naive CD4+ T cells from blood. The chain uses TRBV10-3 and TRBJ2-1; TRBD2 aligns across 11 bases. This CDR3 is CAISARPGTSGLQQFF. Written as DNA, the CDR3 is TGTGCCATCAGTGCCAGGCCTGGGACTAGCGGCCTCCAGCAGTTCTTC.